Each of the 27 T cell receptor beta chains below was sequenced from the same sample in a study of blood T cell repertoires in COVID-19. Measured with immunoSEQ multiplex PCR; TCRdb has only the in-frame clones, and not every one. The data hold about 88,000 clones, with over 65% observed a single time. The sequenced sample was peripheral blood. The source of these receptors is a woman aged 70-85 years with acute or convalescent COVID-19.

The chain has TRBV12-3 or TRBV12-4 and TRBJ1-5; 9 nucleotides match TRBD1. Unmatched junction bases numbered 3, after V lost 6 bases and J lost 6 bases. The CDR3 has 13 amino acids. The CDR3: CASRRDRAQPQHF. CDR3 coding DNA: TGTGCCAGCAGGAGGGACAGGGCTCAGCCCCAGCATTTT.

The rearrangement links TRBV2 to TRBJ1-4, with a tentative D call TRBD1 (6 bases). Trimming removed 4 bases at V and 3 bases at J, with 12 bases between. CDR3 length equals 15 residues. Per germline, CDR1 SNHLY and CDR2 FYNNEI. The CDR3 reads CASSGNRVPNEKLFF. The CDR3 DNA reads as TGTGCCAGCAGTGGAAACAGGGTACCTAATGAAAAACTGTTTTTT.

This chain uses TRBV2 with TRBJ1-2; D gene uncertain. Germline-derived CDR1 and CDR2 are SNHLY and FYNNEI. This CDR3 spans 8 amino acids. Written as DNA, the CDR3 is TGTGGGGGAGTTGGCTACACCTTC. Translation gives CGGVGYTF. The variable domain in full, with the rest retrieved from reference TRBV2 and TRBJ1-2, is EPEVTQTPSHQVTQMGQEVILRCVPISNHLYFYWYRQILGQKVEFLVSFYNNEISEKSEIFDDQFSVERPDGSNFTLKIRSTKLEDSAMYFCGGVGYTFGSGTRLTVV.

This clone was found a few times. The V call is TRBV10-1, the J call TRBJ2-1, with TRBD2 as a possible D gene (5 bases). The CDR3 consists of 15 residues. The ends were cut back, 3 bases at V and 2 bases at J, with 11 bases in the middle. CDR1 is WNHNN and CDR2 is SYGVQD in the germline V gene (reference sequence). CDR3 bases: TGCGCCAGCAGTGATCCGGGGATTCCCTACAATGAGCAGTTCTTC. Amino acid sequence: CASSDPGIPYNEQFF.

The chain links TRBV18 to TRBJ2-3; 14 nucleotides match TRBD2. The CDR3 extends over 17 amino acids. Per germline, CDR1 KGHSH and CDR2 LQKENI. V was clipped by 6 bases and J by 4 bases; unmatched bases: 9. DNA for the CDR3: TGTGCCAGCTCGGCCAGGACTAGCGGGGGGTCCGCAGATACGCAGTATTTT. Encoded protein: CASSARTSGGSADTQYF.

This chain uses TRBV6-5 with TRBJ2-2; TRBD2 matches 10 bases. The germline gives CDR1 MNHEY, CDR2 SVGAGI. V lost 0 bases, J lost 6 bases, and 4 bases stayed unmatched. The CDR3 totals 16 residues. The chain's CDR3 is CASSYSAGGAPGELFF. The CDR3 bases are TGTGCCAGCAGTTACTCAGCGGGGGGGGCTCCCGGGGAGCTGTTTTTT.

The rearrangement joins TRBV27 to TRBJ1-4; 8 bases match TRBD1. Germline values: CDR1 MNHEY, CDR2 SMNVEV (reference sequence). The CDR3 is 15 amino acids. The V and J ends lost 0 bases and 3 bases, in that order; junction bases with no gene match: 0. CDR3 in amino acids: CASSLSGQANEKLFF. The CDR3 DNA reads TGTGCCAGCAGTTTATCGGGACAGGCTAATGAAAAACTGTTTTTT. Filled out from reference TRBV27 and TRBJ1-4, the complete variable domain reads EAQVTQNPRYLITVTGKKLTVTCSQNMNHEYMSWYRQDPGLGLRQIYYSMNVEVTDKGDVPEGYKVSRKEKRNFPLILESPSPNQTSLYFCASSLSGQANEKLFFGSGTQLSVL.

This sequence joins TRBV19 and TRBJ1-2; TRBD1 matches at 7 bases. The CDR3 loop spans 15 amino acids. Per germline, CDR1 LNHDA and CDR2 SQIVND (reference sequence). V gave up 1 base and J gave up 6 bases; unmatched junction bases: 8. This CDR3 is CASSIASRGPHGYTF. CDR3 bases: TGTGCCAGTAGTATAGCTTCAAGGGGGCCCCATGGCTACACCTTC.

The J gene is TRBJ1-2, the V gene TRBV4-1, with a possible D match to TRBD1 (5 bases). CDR1 and CDR2 (germline): MGHRA, YSYEKL. V dropped 2 bases and J dropped 0 bases, with 13 bases sitting between them. The CDR3 sequence is 16 residues long. CDR3 amino acids: CASSQSGTLTNYGYTF. In DNA form, the CDR3 reads TGCGCCAGCAGCCAATCCGGGACTCTCACTAACTATGGCTACACCTTC.

J is TRBJ1-4 and V is TRBV29-1; maybe TRBD1 (6 bases). Trimming removed 7 bases from V and 5 bases from J, with 14 bases in between. Germline V gene data show CDR1 as SQVTM and CDR2 as ANQGSEA. The CDR3 totals 13 residues. The CDR3 coding sequence is TGCAGCGCCAAACAGGGACCCAATGAAAAACTGTTTTTT. Its translation: CSAKQGPNEKLFF.

This chain joins TRBV2 and TRBJ1-1; TRBD1 matches at 10 bases. The trim removed 7 bases at V and 8 bases at J, leaving 7 bases unmatched. The CDR3 length is 13 residues. Per germline, CDR1 SNHLY and CDR2 FYNNEI. In DNA, the CDR3 is TGTGCCAGCACCAGGAGGGACAGGGGAGAAGCTTTCTTT. Translating gives CASTRRDRGEAFF.

The chain is built from TRBV10-3 and TRBJ2-1; 8 nucleotides match TRBD2. The V and J ends lost 0 bases and 8 bases, in that order; junction bases with no gene match: 9. Germline CDR1 is ENHRY and CDR2 is SYGVKD. This CDR3 is built from 16 residues. CDR3 residues: CAISESFLAGRHEQFF. The CDR3 DNA follows: TGTGCCATCAGTGAGTCGTTCTTAGCGGGGAGACATGAGCAGTTCTTC.

The J gene is TRBJ1-6, the V gene TRBV11-1; D perhaps matches TRBD1 (5 bases). From germline, CDR1 is SGHAT and CDR2 FQDESV (reference sequence). This CDR3 is 15 amino acids long. The germline V and J ends were trimmed by 8 bases and 4 bases, with 15 bases remaining between them. CDR3 sequence (DNA): TGTGCCAGCCCGACTTCGGGGACTTATAATTCACCCCTCCACTTT. Its protein product is CASPTSGTYNSPLHF.

The chain uses TRBV28 and TRBJ2-1, with 8 bases fitting TRBD1. Germline trimming cut 10 bases from V and 4 bases from J; bases unmatched to any gene: 9. Looked up from germline, CDR1 is MDHEN and CDR2 is SYDVKM. This CDR3 contains 14 residues. The CDR3 is CATLTGAGYNEQFF. The CDR3 coding sequence is TGTGCCACCTTGACAGGGGCGGGTTACAATGAGCAGTTCTTC.

The genes are TRBV28 and TRBJ2-5; 14 nucleotides line up with TRBD2. CDR3 length: 16 amino acids. Germline loops: CDR1 MDHEN, CDR2 SYDVKM. The ends lost 5 bases at V and 5 bases at J; junction bases unmatched: 7. In nucleotides, the CDR3 is TGTGCCAGCAGTGAGACTAGCGGGGGGGCTCGGGAGACCCAGTACTTC. Translation: CASSETSGGARETQYF.

The rearrangement links TRBV3-1 (or the pseudogene TRBV3-2) to TRBJ1-2; TRBD1 might be the D (6 bases). The CDR3 is 15 amino acids. Germline CDR1 reads LGHDT; CDR2 reads YNNKEL (reference sequence). Trimming cost V 0 bases and J 6 bases, with 14 bases left between them. In nucleotides, the CDR3 is TGTGCCAGCAGCCAAGATCCAGGGAGGGGGAATGGCTACACCTTC. It yields the protein CASSQDPGRGNGYTF.

The chain has TRBV9 and TRBJ2-5, with 11 bases aligning to TRBD2. CDR3 length: 17 residues. Trimming took 0 bases from V and 2 from J; bases not matched to a gene: 6. Germline V gene data show CDR1 as SGDLS and CDR2 as YYNGEE. CDR3 region: CASSVAIAGGKQETQYF. CDR3 coding DNA: TGTGCCAGCAGCGTAGCGATAGCGGGGGGGAAACAAGAGACCCAGTACTTC.

This sequence joins TRBV5-6 and TRBJ2-7, with 10 bases identical to TRBD1. The germline V gene encodes CDR1 SGHDT and CDR2 YYEEEE. CDR3 length: 16 residues. V lost 2 bases, J lost 2 bases, and 7 bases stayed unmatched. This CDR3 is CASSFARTGGPYEQYV. For the CDR3, the DNA is TGTGCCAGCAGCTTTGCGAGGACAGGGGGTCCCTACGAGCAGTACGTC.

The V and J genes are TRBV12-3 or TRBV12-4 and TRBJ1-5; D is undetermined. The CDR3 runs to 13 residues. Trimming stripped 6 bases from V and 3 bases from J, with 9 bases between. The CDR3 protein is CASSAVDNQPQHF. The CDR3 DNA sequence: TGTGCCAGCAGCGCGGTTGACAATCAGCCCCAGCATTTT.

This chain links TRBV4-2 with TRBJ1-1; possibly TRBD1 for D (5 bases). V shed 8 bases and J shed 4 bases, with 20 bases lying between them. In germline, CDR1 is LGHNA, CDR2 YNFKEQ. This CDR3 comprises 15 residues. CDR3 protein: CASERQPSGGTEAFF. Here the CDR3 DNA reads TGTGCCAGCGAGAGGCAACCCAGCGGGGGCACTGAAGCTTTCTTT.

The chain's CDR3 is CAISVLAGIQETQYF. DNA for the CDR3: TGTGCCATCAGTGTTCTAGCGGGGATCCAAGAGACCCAGTACTTC. This chain connects TRBV10-3 to TRBJ2-5; 9 bases agree with TRBD2. The ends lost 4 bases at V and 1 base at J; junction bases unmatched: 4. This CDR3 region has 15 residues. Germline V gene lookup returns CDR1 ENHRY and CDR2 SYGVKD.

The rearrangement uses TRBV19 and TRBJ2-7, with no clear D. The CDR3 sequence is 11 residues long. From germline, CDR1 is LNHDA and CDR2 SQIVND (reference sequence). Trimming removed 5 bases from V and 3 bases from J, with 5 bases in between. CDR3: CASSVGYEQYV. The DNA for the CDR3 is TGTGCCAGTAGTGTCGGCTACGAGCAGTACGTC.

The rearrangement uses TRBV10-3 and TRBJ2-6; 8 bases map to TRBD1. The ends lost 7 bases at V and 4 bases at J; junction bases unmatched: 3. This CDR3 is 14 amino acids long. The germline V gene encodes CDR1 ENHRY and CDR2 SYGVKD. The CDR3 region has the DNA TGTGCCATCAACAGGGGGTCCGGGGCCAACGTCCTGACTTTC. Its translation: CAINRGSGANVLTF.

This clone was observed once. The chain joins TRBV11-2 to TRBJ2-5; D call uncertain. Trimming cost V 2 bases and J 7 bases, with 14 bases left between them. Germline assignment: CDR1 SGHAT and CDR2 FQNNGV. There are 14 residues in the CDR3. The CDR3 DNA is TGTGCCAGCAGCTTATCTAGTACTTCGGGGACCCAGTACTTC. The encoded protein is CASSLSSTSGTQYF.

The J gene is TRBJ2-2, the V gene TRBV10-3, with D unclear. Trimming took off 0 bases at V and 0 bases at J, with 8 bases between the two ends. The CDR3 totals 16 residues. Germline V gene data show CDR1 as ENHRY and CDR2 as SYGVKD. The CDR3 sequence is CAISESGQANTGELFF. In DNA, the CDR3 is TGTGCCATCAGTGAGTCTGGGCAGGCGAACACCGGGGAGCTGTTTTTT.

The V and J genes are TRBV11-3 and TRBJ2-1; 7 bases align to TRBD1. J lost 6 bases, V lost 6 bases, and 5 bases had no gene match. The CDR3 covers 13 residues. Looked up from germline, CDR1 is SGHNT and CDR2 is YENEEA. The CDR3, as DNA: TGTGCCAGCAGTCACAGGGGTGGCAATGAGCAGTTCTTC. This codes for CASSHRGGNEQFF.

The chain recombines TRBV15 with TRBJ2-1; TRBD2 aligns across 10 bases. V lost 0 bases and J lost 9; bases outside the gene matches: 11. Per germline, CDR1 LNHNV and CDR2 YYDKDF (reference sequence). The CDR3 totals 17 residues. CDR3 in DNA: TGTGCCACCAGCAGAGATTTGGCTAGCGGGAGCCGGGGTGAGCAGTTCTTC. This sequence encodes CATSRDLASGSRGEQFF.